This T cell receptor (beta chain) came from a study of type 1 and type 2 diabetes patients. As for the study in general: A total of under 25,000,000 paired-end reads came from the whole study.

This CDR3 is 12 amino acids long. Germline values: CDR1 SGHTA, CDR2 FQGNSA. V was shortened by 5 bases and J by 11 bases, with 15 bases between the two germline ends. PCR was run on genomic DNA. Amplification of the beta chain CDR3 used 30 forward and 13 reverse multiplex primers. TCRdb re-called the multiplex PCR reads through MiXCR, storing one row per CDR3 protein. The repertoire holds about 270,000 distinct CDR3 sequences, around 50% seen once, with about 13% in the top ten. No donor had another autoimmune disease or recent infection within four weeks. The source is a man between 18 and 29 years old with type 2 diabetes. This chain joins TRBV7-2 and TRBJ1-1; TRBD1 is a possible D gene (5 bases). Sample: peripheral blood mononuclear cells (PBMCs). The CDR3 DNA sequence: TGTGCCAGCAGCAATACTCAGGGTGGCGCTTTCTTT. It translates to CASSNTQGGAFF.